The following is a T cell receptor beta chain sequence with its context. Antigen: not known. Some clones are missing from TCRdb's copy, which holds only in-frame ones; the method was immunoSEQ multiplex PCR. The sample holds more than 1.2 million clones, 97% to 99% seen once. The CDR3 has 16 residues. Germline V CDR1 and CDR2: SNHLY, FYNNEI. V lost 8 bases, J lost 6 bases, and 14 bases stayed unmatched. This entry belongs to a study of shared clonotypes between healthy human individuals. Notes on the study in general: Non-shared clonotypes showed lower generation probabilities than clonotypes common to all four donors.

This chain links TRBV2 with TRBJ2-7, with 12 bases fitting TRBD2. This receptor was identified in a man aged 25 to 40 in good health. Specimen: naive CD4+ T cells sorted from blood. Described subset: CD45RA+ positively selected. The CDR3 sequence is CASSSALLAGGGEQYF. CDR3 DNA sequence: TGTGCCAGCTCTTCGGCCCTACTAGCGGGAGGAGGCGAGCAGTACTTC.